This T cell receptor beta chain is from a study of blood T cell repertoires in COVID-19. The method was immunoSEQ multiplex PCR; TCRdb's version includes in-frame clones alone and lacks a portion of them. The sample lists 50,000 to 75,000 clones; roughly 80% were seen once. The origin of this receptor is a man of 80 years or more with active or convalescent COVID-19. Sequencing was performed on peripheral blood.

CDR3 residues: CASSRLGLDIQYF. In DNA form, the CDR3 reads TGTGCCAGCAGTCGTCTGGGCTTGGACATTCAGTACTTC. The chain recombines TRBV28 with TRBJ2-4; no definite D call. The germline V gene has CDR1 MDHEN and CDR2 SYDVKM. Trimming cost V 5 bases and J 8 bases, with 13 bases left between them. The CDR3 runs 13 residues.